The 15 T cell receptor beta chains given below trace back to one sample, sequenced in a study of a mutant IDH1 vaccine in newly diagnosed glioma. As to time point: week 5, during vaccination. Topical imiquimod accompanied each vaccine dose, which consisted of 300 ug of mutant IDH1 20-mer peptide. The table came from immunoSEQ multiplex PCR; TCRdb's copy has only in-frame clones and leaves some out. This sample yields fewer than 30,000 clones, of which 77% are seen a single time; less than 9.5% belongs to the top ten. No antigen has been assigned to these receptors. Sequenced material: PBMCs, taken from a glioma patient whose treatment included an IDH1 peptide vaccine. Receptor source: a man in his forties or fifties with glioma.

CDR3 region: CASSQRDYGYTF. The CDR3 bases are TGTGCCAGCAGCCAAAGAGACTATGGCTACACCTTC. V and J are TRBV7-2 and TRBJ1-2; no clear D gene. V lost 5 bases and J lost 3, with 7 bases in between. From germline, CDR1 is SGHTA and CDR2 FQGNSA. The CDR3 is 12 amino acids.

In nucleotides, the CDR3 is TGTGCCAGCAGTCCGGGGGTCGGGCAGCCCCAGCATTTT. Its protein is CASSPGVGQPQHF. V usage is TRBV6-5 and J usage is TRBJ1-5; the D gene is possibly TRBD1 (5 bases). Germline values: CDR1 MNHEY, CDR2 SVGAGI. Trimming took 5 bases from V and 7 from J, leaving 12 bases between them. This CDR3 has 13 residues.

This clone turned up a few times. The chain uses TRBV5-4 and TRBJ2-3, with D perhaps TRBD2 (6 bases). Germline V gene lookup returns CDR1 SGHNT and CDR2 YYREEE (reference sequence). This CDR3 has 16 residues. The ends were cut back, 4 bases at V and 4 bases at J, with 19 bases in the middle. In nucleotides, the CDR3 is TGTGCCAGCAGCGGCGGGTGGACGGGAGCGGCAGATACGCAGTATTTT. This sequence encodes CASSGGWTGAADTQYF.

V is TRBV13 and J is TRBJ2-3; the match to TRBD1 covers 8 bases. The V gene's germline CDR1 is PRHDT and CDR2 FYEKMQ (reference sequence). This CDR3 comprises 13 residues. J lost 4 bases, V lost 8 bases, and 5 bases had no gene match. The CDR3 DNA is TGTGCCAGCGGACAGGGCTCCCCAGATACGCAGTATTTT. The encoded protein is CASGQGSPDTQYF.

A single count supports this clone. This chain uses TRBV5-5 with TRBJ2-5, with D maybe TRBD1 (6 bases). CDR3 size: 14 residues. Trimming pared 1 base from V and 5 bases from J, leaving 12 bases between. In germline, CDR1 is SGHKS, CDR2 YYEKEE (reference sequence). CDR3 region: CASSLTGTQETQYF. CDR3 in DNA: TGTGCCAGCAGCTTGACTGGGACACAGGAGACCCAGTACTTC.

This CDR3 is CASSLEGTASGEQFF. DNA of the CDR3: TGCGCCAGCAGCTTGGAAGGTACGGCTAGCGGCGAGCAGTTCTTC. The chain couples TRBV5-1 to TRBJ2-1; 7 bases are shared with TRBD2. J gave up 10 bases and V 0 bases, and 10 bases lay outside the gene matches. CDR1 SGHRS and CDR2 YFSETQ come from the germline V gene. The CDR3 runs 15 residues.

This chain connects TRBV29-1 to TRBJ1-2, with D maybe TRBD1 (5 bases). Germline loops: CDR1 SQVTM, CDR2 ANQGSEA. The CDR3 has 13 residues. Trimming took off 7 bases at V and 5 bases at J, with 17 bases between the two ends. CDR3 DNA sequence: TGCAGCGCCCTGGGGGGGGACGGGTATGGCTACACCTTC. It specifies CSALGGDGYGYTF.

This rearrangement joins TRBV16 to TRBJ2-7, with 8 bases that match TRBD2. Trimming at V came to 4 bases and at J to 4 bases, leaving 6 bases not matched to a gene. Germline V lookup: CDR1 KGHSY, CDR2 FQNENV. This CDR3 has 14 residues. Written as DNA, the CDR3 is TGTGCCAGCAGCCTGCGGGGGGACATGTACGAGCAGTACTTC. It specifies CASSLRGDMYEQYF.

This clone was counted once. The J gene is TRBJ2-2, the V gene TRBV15; 9 bases match TRBD2. The junction had 5 bases not matched to a gene; V was cut back by 1 base and J by 5 bases. There are 16 residues in the CDR3. The germline gives CDR1 LNHNV, CDR2 YYDKDF (reference sequence). Here the CDR3 reads CATSRVLAGRTGELFF. CDR3 DNA sequence: TGTGCCACCAGCAGAGTACTAGCGGGTAGAACCGGGGAGCTGTTTTTT. The full variable domain, completed using reference TRBV15 and TRBJ2-2, is DAMVIQNPRYQVTQFGKPVTLSCSQTLNHNVMYWYQQKSSQAPKLLFHYYDKDFNNEADTPDNFQSRRPNTSFCFLDIRSPGLGDTAMYLCATSRVLAGRTGELFFGEGSRLTVL.

The genes are TRBV5-1 and TRBJ2-5; D ambiguous. The CDR3 is 14 residues long. Germline CDR1 reads SGHRS; CDR2 reads YFSETQ. Trimming pared 1 base from V and 0 bases from J, leaving 7 bases between. The CDR3 DNA is TGCGCCAGCAGCTTGCACAGCGACCAAGAGACCCAGTACTTC. As protein: CASSLHSDQETQYF.

This chain joins TRBV15 and TRBJ1-1, with a possible D match to TRBD1 (5 bases). V lost 1 base, J lost 4 bases, and 13 bases lay in between. CDR3 size: 15 residues. CDR1 and CDR2 from the germline V gene are LNHNV and YYDKDF (reference sequence). The CDR3 bases are TGTGCCACCAGCAGAGGGGGGGTAAGAAGCACTGAAGCTTTCTTT. Translation: CATSRGGVRSTEAFF. Full variable domain (outside the CDR3, taken from reference TRBV15 and TRBJ1-1): DAMVIQNPRYQVTQFGKPVTLSCSQTLNHNVMYWYQQKSSQAPKLLFHYYDKDFNNEADTPDNFQSRRPNTSFCFLDIRSPGLGDTAMYLCATSRGGVRSTEAFFGQGTRLTVV.

The V and J genes are TRBV6-5 and TRBJ2-3, with D possibly being TRBD2 (6 bases). V lost 6 bases and J lost 2, with 12 bases in between. CDR3 length equals 14 residues. From germline, CDR1 is MNHEY and CDR2 SVGAGI. The CDR3 loop is CASSGLAPTDTQYF. CDR3 nucleotide sequence: TGTGCCAGCAGCGGGCTAGCGCCCACAGATACGCAGTATTTT.

A few counts support this clone. This chain connects TRBV4-1 to TRBJ1-1, with a weak D call TRBD1 (6 bases). The CDR3 runs to 15 residues. Germline values: CDR1 MGHRA, CDR2 YSYEKL. V was clipped by 0 bases and J by 4 bases, with 12 bases between them. As DNA, the CDR3 is TGCGCCAGCAGCCAAGATACAGGGATGGGCACTGAAGCTTTCTTT. It yields the protein CASSQDTGMGTEAFF.

V is TRBV13 and J is TRBJ2-7, with 8 bases aligning to TRBD2. The CDR3 extends over 14 amino acids. CDR1 is PRHDT and CDR2 is FYEKMQ in the germline V gene (reference sequence). V was pared by 5 bases and J by 5 bases, with 8 bases of the junction left unmatched. CDR3: CASSPIAGSDEQYF. The CDR3 bases are TGTGCCAGCAGCCCTATAGCGGGATCCGACGAGCAGTACTTC.

The chain couples TRBV27 to TRBJ1-2, with a tentative D call TRBD1 (5 bases). CDR1 is MNHEY, CDR2 SMNVEV, per germline (reference sequence). CDR3 length equals 11 residues. V lost 5 bases and J lost 5, with 6 bases in between. CDR3: CASSRGYGYTF. DNA of the CDR3: TGTGCCAGCAGTCGGGGGTATGGCTACACCTTC.